This TCR beta chain is from a study of CD8+ T cells in alopecia areata. The length of the CDR3 is 14 residues. V gave up 2 bases and J gave up 1 base, with 11 bases separating them. Germline CDR1 and CDR2: SQVTM and ANQGSEA. Documented treatment: oral pan-JAK inhibitor, 5-10 mg twice daily. Reverse transcribed after extraction, RNA yielded cDNA as the sequencing template. The repertoire was sequenced with immunoSEQ multiplex PCR; TCRdb's copy has only in-frame clones and lacks some. The repertoire has nearly 95,000 clones, around 71% of them found once; the top ten carry roughly a sixth. J is TRBJ2-5 and V is TRBV29-1; D tentatively fits TRBD1 or TRBD2 (6 bases each). The origin of this receptor is a human donor with alopecia areata. Sample: CD8+ T cells sorted from blood, taken at week 44, from a patient treated with tofacitinib. CDR3 residues: CSVEFSGAQETQYF. Written as DNA, the CDR3 is TGCAGCGTTGAATTTTCGGGGGCCCAAGAGACCCAGTACTTC.